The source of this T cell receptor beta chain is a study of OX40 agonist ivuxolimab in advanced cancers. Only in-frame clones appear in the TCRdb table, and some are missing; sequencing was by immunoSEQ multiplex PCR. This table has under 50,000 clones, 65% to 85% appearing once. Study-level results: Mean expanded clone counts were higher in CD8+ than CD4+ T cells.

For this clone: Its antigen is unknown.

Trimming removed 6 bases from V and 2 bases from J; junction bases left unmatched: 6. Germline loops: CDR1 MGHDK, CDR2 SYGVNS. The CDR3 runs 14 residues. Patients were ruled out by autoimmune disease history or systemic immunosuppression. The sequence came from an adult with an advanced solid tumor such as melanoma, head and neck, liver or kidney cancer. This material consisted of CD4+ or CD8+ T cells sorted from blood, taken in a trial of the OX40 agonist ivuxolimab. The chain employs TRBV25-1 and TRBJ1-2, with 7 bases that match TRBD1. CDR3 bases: TGTGCCAGCAGAAGGAAGGGACAGAACTATGGCTACACCTTC. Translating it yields CASRRKGQNYGYTF.